This TCR beta chain derives from a study of cytomegalovirus exposure and HLA in healthy donors. The PCR contained 60 Vbeta and 13 Jbeta primers. Sequenced by immunoSEQ multiplex PCR; TCRdb stores in-frame clones only, minus some. The repertoire has over 50,000 clones, 80% to 90% of them found once; the top ten carry about 1.5%. Though nominally healthy at sampling, donors likely had unrecorded immune exposures. This CDR3 region has 13 residues. The V and J ends lost 4 bases and 1 base respectively, with 7 bases between them. Germline V lookup: CDR1 ENHRY, CDR2 SYGVKD. This clone was counted once. This chain connects TRBV10-3 to TRBJ2-5, with a weak D call TRBD1 (6 bases). What was sequenced was PBMCs. The source of this sequence is a man in his late teens or twenties in good health and CMV-seronegative. The CDR3 nucleotides read TGTGCCATCAGTGGAGGGGGCCAAGAGACCCAGTACTTC. It specifies CAISGGGQETQYF.